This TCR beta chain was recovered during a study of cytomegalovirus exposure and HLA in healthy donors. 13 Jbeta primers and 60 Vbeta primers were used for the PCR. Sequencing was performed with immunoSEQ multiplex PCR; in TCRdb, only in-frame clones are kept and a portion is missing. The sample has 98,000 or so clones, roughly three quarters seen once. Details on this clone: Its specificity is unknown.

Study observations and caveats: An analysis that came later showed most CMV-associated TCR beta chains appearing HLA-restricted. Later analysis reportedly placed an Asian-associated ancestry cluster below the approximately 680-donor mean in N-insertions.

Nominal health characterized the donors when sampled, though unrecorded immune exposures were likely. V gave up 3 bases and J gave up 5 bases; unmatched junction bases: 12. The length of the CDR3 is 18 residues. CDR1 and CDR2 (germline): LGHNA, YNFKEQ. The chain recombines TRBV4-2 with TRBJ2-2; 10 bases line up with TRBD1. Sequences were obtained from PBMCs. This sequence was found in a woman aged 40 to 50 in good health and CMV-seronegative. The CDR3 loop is CASSHPDRGRARTGELFF. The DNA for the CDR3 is TGTGCCAGCAGCCACCCTGACAGGGGGCGCGCTAGAACCGGGGAGCTGTTTTTT.